Below, 5 T cell receptor beta chains from the same sample are listed, as sequenced in a study of blood T cell repertoires in COVID-19 (dated by TCRdb to 2020 to 2021). Receptors were amplified or captured by the immunoSEQ multiplex PCR assay. Not all clones reach the TCRdb copy of this immuneACCESS table, which keeps in-frame sequences only. Checked studies attribute under half of the gap to unresolved V genes and leave the rest unexplained. The sample table shows 95,000 to 150,000 clones, and over 65% are seen once. The top ten clonotypes cover about 5% of the sample. The sample consisted of peripheral blood. These receptors were taken from a woman in her 70s with acute or convalescent COVID-19.

This clone was seen just once. The rearrangement uses TRBV5-5 and TRBJ2-3, with D possibly matching TRBD1 (6 bases). V was shortened by 0 bases and J by 3 bases, with 8 bases between the two germline ends. Germline-derived CDR1 and CDR2 are SGHKS and YYEKEE (reference sequence). The CDR3 extends over 14 amino acids. The chain's CDR3 is CASSLGDRTDTQYF. The DNA for the CDR3 is TGTGCCAGCAGCTTGGGAGACAGGACAGATACGCAGTATTTT.

This chain links TRBV5-6 with TRBJ2-2, with 7 bases identical to TRBD1. With 4 bases clipped from V and 1 base from J, the junction kept 10 bases outside the gene matches. The CDR3 contains 17 residues. The germline V gene encodes CDR1 SGHDT and CDR2 YYEEEE. Here the CDR3 DNA reads TGTGCCAGCAGCCCGATTGTCGACAGGGAGAACACCGGGGAGCTGTTTTTT. It yields the protein CASSPIVDRENTGELFF.

The chain combines TRBV7-2 with TRBJ1-2; D uncertain. Trimming took off 3 bases at V and 5 bases at J, with 10 bases between the two ends. The CDR3 totals 13 residues. Per germline, CDR1 SGHTA and CDR2 FQGNSA. This chain's CDR3 is CASSFSGFYGYTF. The CDR3 nucleotides read TGTGCCAGCAGCTTTTCGGGGTTTTATGGCTACACCTTC.

The chain has TRBV6-5 and TRBJ2-7; a weak D match, TRBD1 (6 bases). Trimming pared 8 bases from V and 4 bases from J, leaving 18 bases between. Germline assignment: CDR1 MNHEY and CDR2 SVGAGI. The CDR3 spans 14 residues. The chain's CDR3 is CASSSPQGPYEQYF. The CDR3 DNA reads as TGTGCCAGCTCTTCTCCCCAGGGGCCGTACGAGCAGTACTTC.

This chain links TRBV19 with TRBJ1-5, with 7 bases lining up with TRBD1. The CDR3 consists of 15 residues. Unmatched junction bases numbered 14, after V lost 6 bases and J lost 9 bases. CDR1 LNHDA and CDR2 SQIVND come from the germline V gene (reference sequence). The CDR3 loop reads CASREKQGPGLPQHF. The CDR3 coding sequence is TGTGCCAGTAGGGAGAAACAGGGGCCAGGATTGCCCCAGCATTTT.